Below, 10 T cell receptor beta chains from the same sample are listed, as sequenced in a study of circulating and synovial CD4+ cells in juvenile arthritis. Generated by immunoSEQ multiplex PCR, the TCRdb table keeps only in-frame clones and is missing some. The sample has 2,200 or so clones, 90% to 95% seen once. The source material was HLA-DR+ CD4+ T cells from blood. The subset is: circulating pathogenic-like lymphocytes, sorted as HLA-DR+CD14-CD3+CD4+CD25low/- blood T cells. Receptors were obtained from a human donor with juvenile idiopathic arthritis.

The rearrangement joins TRBV6-5 to TRBJ1-5; D not certain. V shed 6 bases and J shed 4 bases, with 10 bases lying between them. Per germline, CDR1 MNHEY and CDR2 SVGAGI. The CDR3 runs 13 residues. The DNA for the CDR3 is TGTGCCAGCAGAGCACTTACGAATCAGCCCCAGCATTTT. This gives the protein CASRALTNQPQHF.

The chain joins TRBV6-4 to TRBJ2-3, with 11 nucleotides matching TRBD2. CDR1 is MRHNA, CDR2 SNTAGT, per germline. V was pared by 5 bases and J by 5 bases, with 6 bases of the junction left unmatched. This CDR3 contains 15 residues. Here the CDR3 DNA reads TGTGCCAGCAGTCCGCTAGCGGGAGGAAAAGATACGCAGTATTTT. Translating gives CASSPLAGGKDTQYF.

The chain joins TRBV5-6 to TRBJ2-3, with D perhaps matching TRBD2 (6 bases). The CDR3 extends over 14 amino acids. V shed 1 base and J shed 4 bases, with 10 bases lying between them. Per the germline V gene, CDR1 is SGHDT and CDR2 is YYEEEE. The CDR3 loop reads CASSLWRVSDTQYF. CDR3 DNA sequence: TGTGCCAGCAGCTTGTGGAGGGTCTCAGATACGCAGTATTTT.

This clone was observed a handful of times. The chain couples TRBV20-1 to TRBJ1-4, with TRBD1 identical over 9 bases. The V gene's germline CDR1 is DFQATT and CDR2 SNEGSKA (reference sequence). V gave up 3 bases and J gave up 15 bases; unmatched junction bases: 5. The CDR3 has 11 amino acids. In DNA, the CDR3 is TGCAGTGCTAGGGGGACAGGGAGAGTGTTTTTT. Its translation is CSARGTGRVFF.

The gene calls are TRBV7-2 and TRBJ2-3, with TRBD1 as a possible D gene (5 bases). V shed 6 bases and J shed 7 bases, with 14 bases lying between them. The length of the CDR3 is 13 residues. The germline V gene has CDR1 SGHTA and CDR2 FQGNSA. The CDR3: CASRLDRSYTQYF. The CDR3 bases are TGTGCCAGCAGGCTAGACAGATCCTATACGCAGTATTTT.

V is TRBV2 and J is TRBJ2-5, with unresolved D. CDR1 and CDR2 from the germline V gene are SNHLY and FYNNEI. V was trimmed by 5 bases and J by 1 base, leaving 11 bases between them. This CDR3 region has 14 residues. The CDR3 region has the DNA TGTGCCAGCAGTCCCACGAACTCCCAAGAGACCCAGTACTTC. Its translation is CASSPTNSQETQYF.

J is TRBJ2-5 and V is TRBV5-1; 8 nucleotides match TRBD2. The junction had 5 bases not matched to a gene; V was cut back by 0 bases and J by 1 base. Germline CDR1 and CDR2: SGHRS and YFSETQ. The CDR3 has 16 amino acids. CDR3 sequence reads: CASSLGLAGTQETQYF. DNA for the CDR3: TGCGCCAGCAGCTTGGGGCTAGCGGGTACCCAAGAGACCCAGTACTTC. The complete variable domain, with remaining parts taken from reference TRBV5-1 and TRBJ2-5, reads KAGVTQTPRYLIKTRGQQVTLSCSPISGHRSVSWYQQTPGQGLQFLFEYFSETQRNKGNFPGRFSGRQFSNSRSEMNVSTLELGDSALYLCASSLGLAGTQETQYFGPGTRLLVL.

This clone is a singleton in its sample. The J gene is TRBJ2-3, the V gene TRBV12-5, with 10 bases lining up with TRBD2. V lost 5 bases and J lost 3; bases outside the gene matches: 11. The CDR3 is 17 residues long. Per germline, CDR1 LGHNT and CDR2 FRNRAP. CDR3 sequence reads: CASGQRGGLGGTDTQYF. For the CDR3, the DNA is TGTGCTAGTGGTCAGCGGGGGGGCCTGGGTGGGACAGATACGCAGTATTTT. Together with reference TRBV12-5 and TRBJ2-3, the CDR3 gives the full variable domain: DARVTQTPRHKVTEMGQEVTMRCQPILGHNTVFWYRQTMMQGLELLAYFRNRAPLDDSGMPKDRFSAEMPDATLATLKIQPSEPRDSAVYFCASGQRGGLGGTDTQYFGPGTRLTVL.

The rearrangement links TRBV7-2 to TRBJ1-1; D unresolved. This CDR3 has 13 amino acids. V lost 2 bases and J lost 0, with 4 bases in between. From germline, CDR1 is SGHTA and CDR2 FQGNSA. DNA for the CDR3: TGTGCCAGCAGCTTAACACTGAACACTGAAGCTTTCTTT. Amino acid sequence: CASSLTLNTEAFF.

The chain combines TRBV28 with TRBJ1-2; D may be TRBD1 (6 bases). This CDR3 contains 14 residues. CDR1 is MDHEN, CDR2 SYDVKM, per germline. The V and J ends lost 3 bases and 0 bases respectively, with 8 bases between them. This chain's CDR3 is CASSFAGANYGYTF. The CDR3 region has the DNA TGTGCCAGCAGTTTTGCAGGGGCTAACTATGGCTACACCTTC.